This T cell receptor (beta chain) derives from a study of human T cells and chemical hapten exposure. V was trimmed by 0 bases and J by 5 bases, leaving 16 bases between them. This CDR3 region has 16 residues. Germline CDR1 is SGHRS and CDR2 is YFSETQ. Indicated time point: patch test 1, 2 weeks after DPC sensitization. Stated treatment: therapeutic diphenylcyclopropenone sensitization with weekly scalp DPC. TCRdb ran MiXCR on the RACE reads and lists one entry per CDR3 protein. The repertoire holds approximately 80,000 distinct CDR3 sequences, with around 7% as singletons. Sequences were derived from whole blood, sampled in connection with sensitization to the hapten diphenylcyclopropenone (DPC). This TCR was sampled from a woman aged 30 to 39 with alopecia areata. Some clones in this sample may be carry-over from other donors' samples. This chain connects TRBV5-1 to TRBJ2-3; D uncertain. Written as DNA, the CDR3 is TGCGCCAGCAGCTTGGCCGAGTACTATATGGGAGATACGCAGTATTTT. As protein: CASSLAEYYMGDTQYF.